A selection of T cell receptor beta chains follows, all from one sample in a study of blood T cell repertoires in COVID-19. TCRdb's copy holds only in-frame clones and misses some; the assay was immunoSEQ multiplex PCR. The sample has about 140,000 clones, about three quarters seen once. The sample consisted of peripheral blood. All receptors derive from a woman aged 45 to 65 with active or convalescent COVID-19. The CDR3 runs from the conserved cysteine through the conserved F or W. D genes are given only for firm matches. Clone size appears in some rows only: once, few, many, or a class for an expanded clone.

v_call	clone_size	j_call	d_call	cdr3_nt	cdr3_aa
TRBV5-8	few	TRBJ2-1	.	TGTGCCAGCAGCTTGGCTAGAGAACGCACCTACAATGAGCAGTTCTTC	CASSLARERTYNEQFF
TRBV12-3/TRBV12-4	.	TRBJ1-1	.	TGTGCCAGCAGTTTAACTAGATACACTGAAGCTTTCTTT	CASSLTRYTEAFF
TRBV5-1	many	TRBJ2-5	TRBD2	TGCGCCAGCAGCTTTCGCGGGGGTGCTCAAGAGACCCAGTACTTC	CASSFRGGAQETQYF
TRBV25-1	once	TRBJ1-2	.	TGTGCCAGCAGTCGGGCCAGGGCAAGGGGCTACACCTTC	CASSRARARGYTF
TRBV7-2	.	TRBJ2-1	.	TGTGCCAGCAGCTTACTAGGCACCGGGAGATACAATGAGCAGTTCTTC	CASSLLGTGRYNEQFF
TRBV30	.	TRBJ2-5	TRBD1	TGTGCCTGGAGTGTAAGAGGCAGGGGGCACGAGACCCAGTACTTC	CAWSVRGRGHETQYF
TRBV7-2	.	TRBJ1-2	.	TGTGCCAGCAGCTTGTCAGACACCATTCGTGGCTACACCTTC	CASSLSDTIRGYTF
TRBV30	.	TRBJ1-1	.	TGTGCCTGGAGTGTACGGCGGGGGAACACTGAAGCTTTCTTT	CAWSVRRGNTEAFF
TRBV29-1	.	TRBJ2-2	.	TGCAGCGGCCGGGACACCCTAGATTACACCGGGGAGCTGTTTTTT	CSGRDTLDYTGELFF
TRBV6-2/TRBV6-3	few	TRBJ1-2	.	TGTGCCAGCAGTTACGAGGACACCCGCGGCTACACCTTC	CASSYEDTRGYTF
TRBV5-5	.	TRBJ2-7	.	TGTGCCAGCAGCCCCCCAGGGGGGAGCTCCTACGAGCAGTACTTC	CASSPPGGSSYEQYF
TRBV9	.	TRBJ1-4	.	TGTGCCAGCAGCGTAGCTGCGGGGACCGAAAAACTGTTTTTT	CASSVAAGTEKLFF
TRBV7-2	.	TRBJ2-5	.	TGTGCCAGCACCGGAGGACGCGCGGGAGAGACCCAGTACTTC	CASTGGRAGETQYF
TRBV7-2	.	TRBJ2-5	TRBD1	TGTGCCAGCAGCATGACAGGGGGGCAAGAGACCCAGTACTTC	CASSMTGGQETQYF
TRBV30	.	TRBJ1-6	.	TGTGCCTGGAGTGTATACAGGGATAATTCACCCCTCCACTTT	CAWSVYRDNSPLHF
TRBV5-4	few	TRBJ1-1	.	TGTGCCAGCAGCCCAGAAAGGGGAATAGGCACTGAAGCTTTCTTT	CASSPERGIGTEAFF
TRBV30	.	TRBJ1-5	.	TGTGCCTGGAGTCAGGGAGGCCAGCCCCAGCATTTT	CAWSQGGQPQHF
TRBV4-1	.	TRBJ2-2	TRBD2	TGCGCCAGCAGCCAAGCCGGGACTAGCGGGAGGATTTTCGGGGAGCTGTTTTTT	CASSQAGTSGRIFGELFF
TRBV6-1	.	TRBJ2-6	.	TGTGCCAGCAGTGGGGGGCGAACAGGGAACACTGGGGCCAACGTCCTGACTTTC	CASSGGRTGNTGANVLTF
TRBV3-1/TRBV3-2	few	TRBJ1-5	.	TGTGCCAGCAGCCAAGGAAGGGGGGGTCAGCCCCAGCATTTT	CASSQGRGGQPQHF
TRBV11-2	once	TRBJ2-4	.	TGTGCCAGCAGCCTAAGAGCCACAGGGCTTTTAGCCAAAAACATTCAGTACTTC	CASSLRATGLLAKNIQYF
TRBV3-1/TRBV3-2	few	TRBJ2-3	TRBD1	TGTGCCAGCAGCGCCGGGACAGGGTGGACAGATACGCAGTATTTT	CASSAGTGWTDTQYF
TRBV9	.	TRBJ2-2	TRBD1	TGTGCCAGCAGCGTGGGGACCGGGACAGGGGGGACCGGGGAGCTGTTTTTT	CASSVGTGTGGTGELFF
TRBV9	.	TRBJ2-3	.	TGTGCCAGCAGCTACAGGGACTACCCCACAGATACGCAGTATTTT	CASSYRDYPTDTQYF
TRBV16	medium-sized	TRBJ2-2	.	TGTGCCAGCAGCCATATGTCAGGCGATAGGATAACCGGGGAGCTGTTTTTT	CASSHMSGDRITGELFF
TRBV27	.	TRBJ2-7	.	TGTGCCAGCAGTCCAAGGACTCGTCCCTACGAGCAGTACTTC	CASSPRTRPYEQYF
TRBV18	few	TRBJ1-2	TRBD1	TGTGCCAGCTCAGCCGACAGGGGAGATAACTATGGCTACACCTTC	CASSADRGDNYGYTF
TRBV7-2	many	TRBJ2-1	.	TGTGCCAGCAGCTTAGCAGTCCGCGACAATGAGCAGTTCTTC	CASSLAVRDNEQFF
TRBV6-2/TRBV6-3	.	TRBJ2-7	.	TGTGCCAGCAGTCCCACTTCTATCTCCTACGAGCAGTACTTC	CASSPTSISYEQYF
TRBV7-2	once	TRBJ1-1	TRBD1	TGTGCCAGCAGCACCGGACAGGGAGGAACTGAAGCTTTCTTT	CASSTGQGGTEAFF
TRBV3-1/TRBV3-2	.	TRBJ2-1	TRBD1	TGTGCCAGCAGCCAAACCGGGACAGGGGGCTACAATGAGCAGTTCTTC	CASSQTGTGGYNEQFF
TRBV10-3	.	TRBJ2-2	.	TGTGCCATCAGCGATCACGTTAGTAACACCGGGGAGCTGTTTTTT	CAISDHVSNTGELFF
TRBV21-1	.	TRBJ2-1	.	TGTGCCAGCAGCAAAGTGGGAGGGCCTTCCACTAGCGGGCTTTACAATGAGCAGTTCTTC	CASSKVGGPSTSGLYNEQFF
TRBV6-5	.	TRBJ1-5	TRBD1	TGTGCCAGCAGCCGGACAGGGCGCAATCAGCCCCAGCATTTT	CASSRTGRNQPQHF
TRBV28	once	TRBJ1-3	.	TGTGCCAGCAGTTTGGGCGGGGTATTCTCTGGAAACACCATATATTTT	CASSLGGVFSGNTIYF
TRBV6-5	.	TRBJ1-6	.	TGTGCCAGCACCGTCGGACAGAACTATAATTCACCCCTCCACTTT	CASTVGQNYNSPLHF
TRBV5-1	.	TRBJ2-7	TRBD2	TGCGCCAGCAGCCCCGGACTAGCGGGAGCCAAATACGAGCAGTACTTC	CASSPGLAGAKYEQYF
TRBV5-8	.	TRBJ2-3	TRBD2	TGTGCCAGCAGCCCGGACGGGACTAGCGGGGGGGTAGATACGCAGTATTTT	CASSPDGTSGGVDTQYF
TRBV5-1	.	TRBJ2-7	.	TGCGCCAGCAGCGCACACAGAGAGCAGTACTTC	CASSAHREQYF
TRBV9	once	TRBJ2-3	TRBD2	TGTGCCAGCAGCGTAGCCACTAGCGGCCCGGATACGCAGTATTTT	CASSVATSGPDTQYF